This T cell receptor (beta chain) emerged from a study of T cells in Graves' hyperthyroidism and ophthalmopathy. In germline, CDR1 is SGDLS, CDR2 YYNGEE. The V end lost 4 bases, the J end lost 4 bases, and 14 bases lay between the germline ends. The CDR3 runs to 14 residues. Authors of the study amplified TCR beta CDR3 regions from RNA transcripts. The TCR CDR3 first-round RT-PCR relied on the HTBI primer set. In TCRdb, the multiplex PCR reads were re-called with MiXCR into one record per CDR3 protein. The table has about 290,000 distinct CDR3 sequences, around 15% seen once; the top ten hold around 8%. The authors deemed Graves' hyperthyroidism stable absent ophthalmopathy progression within 18 months.

The specimen was blood. The V and J genes are TRBV9 and TRBJ1-2, with a weak D call TRBD1 (6 bases). The source is a woman aged 40 to 49 with Graves' hyperthyroidism. The chain's CDR3 is CASSPGGGAYGYTF. The CDR3 region has the DNA TGTGCCAGCAGCCCAGGTGGGGGGGCCTATGGCTACACCTTC.